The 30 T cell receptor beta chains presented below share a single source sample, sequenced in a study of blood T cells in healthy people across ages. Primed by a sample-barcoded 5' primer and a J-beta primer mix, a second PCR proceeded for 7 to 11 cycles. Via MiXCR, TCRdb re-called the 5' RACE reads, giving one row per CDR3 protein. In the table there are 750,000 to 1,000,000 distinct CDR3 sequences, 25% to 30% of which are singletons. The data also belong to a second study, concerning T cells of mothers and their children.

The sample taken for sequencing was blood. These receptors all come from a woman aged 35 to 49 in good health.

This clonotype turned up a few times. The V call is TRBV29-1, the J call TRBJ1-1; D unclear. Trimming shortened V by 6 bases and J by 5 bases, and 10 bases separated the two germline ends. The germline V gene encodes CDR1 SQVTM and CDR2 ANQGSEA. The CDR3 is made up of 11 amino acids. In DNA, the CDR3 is TGCAGCGTCTACGGAGGGACTGAAGCTTTCTTT. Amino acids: CSVYGGTEAFF.

CDR3 in DNA: TGCAGCGTTGGCGCCAGCGGGGGCCTCTCATTTGGTGTGGATACGCAGTATTTT. It translates to CSVGASGGLSFGVDTQYF. The J gene is TRBJ2-3, the V gene TRBV29-1, with TRBD2 matching 8 bases. The germline V gene has CDR1 SQVTM and CDR2 ANQGSEA. The CDR3 extends over 18 amino acids. Trimming cost V 4 bases and J 6 bases; bases outside gene matches: 21.

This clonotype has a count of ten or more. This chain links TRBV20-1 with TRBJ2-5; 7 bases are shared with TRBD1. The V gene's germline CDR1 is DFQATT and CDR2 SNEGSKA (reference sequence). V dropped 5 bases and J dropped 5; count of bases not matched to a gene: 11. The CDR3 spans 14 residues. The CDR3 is CSAQRGQLAETQYF. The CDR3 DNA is TGCAGTGCTCAACGGGGACAGTTGGCCGAGACCCAGTACTTC.

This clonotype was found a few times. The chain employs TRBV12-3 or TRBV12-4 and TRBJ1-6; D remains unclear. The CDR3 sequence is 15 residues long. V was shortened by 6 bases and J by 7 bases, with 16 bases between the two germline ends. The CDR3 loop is CASRSENARNSPLHF. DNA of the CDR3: TGTGCCAGCAGGTCAGAAAACGCCCGGAATTCACCCCTCCACTTT.

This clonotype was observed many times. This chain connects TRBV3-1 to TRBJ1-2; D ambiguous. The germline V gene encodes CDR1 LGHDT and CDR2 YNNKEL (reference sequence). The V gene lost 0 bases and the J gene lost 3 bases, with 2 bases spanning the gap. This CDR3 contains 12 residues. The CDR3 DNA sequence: TGTGCCAGCAGCCAAGATTACTATGGCTACACCTTC. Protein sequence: CASSQDYYGYTF. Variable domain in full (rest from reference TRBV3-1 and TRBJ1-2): DTAVSQTPKYLVTQMGNDKSIKCEQNLGHDTMYWYKQDSKKFLKIMFSYNNKELIINETVPNRFSPKSPDKAHLNLHINSLELGDSAVYFCASSQDYYGYTFGSGTRLTVV.

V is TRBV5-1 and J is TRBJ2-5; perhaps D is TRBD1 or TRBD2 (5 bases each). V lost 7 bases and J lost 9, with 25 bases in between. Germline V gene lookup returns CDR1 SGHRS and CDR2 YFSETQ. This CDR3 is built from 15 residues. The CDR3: CASSPRGTGEGSQYF. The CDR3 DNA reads TGCGCCAGCTCCCCCCGTGGGACCGGTGAAGGGTCCCAGTACTTC.

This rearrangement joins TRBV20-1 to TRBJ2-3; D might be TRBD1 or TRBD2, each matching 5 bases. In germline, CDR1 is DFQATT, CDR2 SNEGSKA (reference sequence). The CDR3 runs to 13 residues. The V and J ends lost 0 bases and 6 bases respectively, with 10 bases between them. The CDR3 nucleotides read TGCAGTGCTAGAGATCGCTGGGGGGATACGCAGTATTTT. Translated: CSARDRWGDTQYF.

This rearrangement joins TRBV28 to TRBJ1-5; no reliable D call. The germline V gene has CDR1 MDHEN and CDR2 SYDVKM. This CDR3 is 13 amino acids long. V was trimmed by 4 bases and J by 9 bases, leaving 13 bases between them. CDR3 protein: CASSSGPRRPQHF. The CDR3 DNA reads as TGTGCCAGCAGTTCAGGCCCGAGGAGGCCCCAGCATTTT.

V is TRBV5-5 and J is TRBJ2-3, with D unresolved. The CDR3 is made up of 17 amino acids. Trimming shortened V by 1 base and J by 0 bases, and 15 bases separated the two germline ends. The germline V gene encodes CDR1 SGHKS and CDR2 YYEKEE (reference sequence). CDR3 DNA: TGTGCCAGCAGCTTGTTCTCGTTAGCTTTTAGCACAGATACGCAGTATTTT. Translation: CASSLFSLAFSTDTQYF.

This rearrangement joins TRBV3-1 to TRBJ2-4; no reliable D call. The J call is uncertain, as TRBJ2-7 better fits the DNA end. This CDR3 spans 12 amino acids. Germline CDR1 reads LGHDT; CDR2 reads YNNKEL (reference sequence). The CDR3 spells CASSQVEDEQYF. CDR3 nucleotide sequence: TGTGCCAGCAGCCAAGTTGAGGACGAGCAGTACTTC.

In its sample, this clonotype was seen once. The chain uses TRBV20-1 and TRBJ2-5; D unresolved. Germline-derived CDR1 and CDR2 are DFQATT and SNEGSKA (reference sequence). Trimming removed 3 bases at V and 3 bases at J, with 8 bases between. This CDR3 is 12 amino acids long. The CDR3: CSASSGKETQYF. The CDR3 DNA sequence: TGCAGTGCTAGTTCCGGAAAAGAGACCCAGTACTTC.

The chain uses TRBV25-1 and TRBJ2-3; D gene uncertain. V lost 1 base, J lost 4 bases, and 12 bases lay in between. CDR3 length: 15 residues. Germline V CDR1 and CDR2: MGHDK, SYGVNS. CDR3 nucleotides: TGTGCCAGCAGTGAATCCAAGGAAAGGGCAGATACGCAGTATTTT. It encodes CASSESKERADTQYF.

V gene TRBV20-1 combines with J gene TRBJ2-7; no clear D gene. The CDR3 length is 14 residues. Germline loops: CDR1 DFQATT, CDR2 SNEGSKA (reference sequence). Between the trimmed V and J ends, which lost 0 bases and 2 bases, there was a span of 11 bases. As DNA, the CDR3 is TGCAGTGCTAGAGATTCCTTCTCGGCCTACGAGCAGTACTTC. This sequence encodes CSARDSFSAYEQYF.

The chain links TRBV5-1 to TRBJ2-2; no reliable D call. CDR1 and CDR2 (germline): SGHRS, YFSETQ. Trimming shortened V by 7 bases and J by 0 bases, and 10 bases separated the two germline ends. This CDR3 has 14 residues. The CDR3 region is CASSENSNTGELFF. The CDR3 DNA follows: TGCGCCAGCTCGGAGAACTCGAACACCGGGGAGCTGTTTTTT.

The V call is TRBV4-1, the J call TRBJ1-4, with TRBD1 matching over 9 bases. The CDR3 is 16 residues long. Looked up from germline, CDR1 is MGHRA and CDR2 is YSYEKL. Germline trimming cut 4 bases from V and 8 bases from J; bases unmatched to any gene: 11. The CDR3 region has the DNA TGCGCCAGCAGCCGCCGCGGTAATGGACAGGGGGAAAAACTGTTTTTT. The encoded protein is CASSRRGNGQGEKLFF.

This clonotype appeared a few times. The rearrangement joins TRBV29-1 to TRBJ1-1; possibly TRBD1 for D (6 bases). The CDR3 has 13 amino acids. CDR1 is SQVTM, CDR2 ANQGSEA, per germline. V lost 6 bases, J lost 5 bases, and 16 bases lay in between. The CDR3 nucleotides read TGCAGCGTCTCCGGACAGTCCCGAACTGAAGCTTTCTTT. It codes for CSVSGQSRTEAFF.

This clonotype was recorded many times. This CDR3 is CASTRGQGGEKLFF. As DNA, the CDR3 is TGTGCCAGCACCCGGGGACAGGGTGGTGAAAAACTGTTTTTT. V usage is TRBV12-3 or TRBV12-4 and J usage is TRBJ1-4, with 9 nucleotides matching TRBD1. The CDR3 length is 14 residues. The V gene end was trimmed by 7 bases and the J gene end by 7 bases; junction bases not matched to a gene: 7.

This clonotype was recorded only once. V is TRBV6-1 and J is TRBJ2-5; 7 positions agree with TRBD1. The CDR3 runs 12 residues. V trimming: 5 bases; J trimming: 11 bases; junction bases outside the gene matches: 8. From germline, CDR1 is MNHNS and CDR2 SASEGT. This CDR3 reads CASSPGQIGQYF. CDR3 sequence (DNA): TGTGCCAGCAGTCCGGGACAGATAGGGCAGTACTTC.

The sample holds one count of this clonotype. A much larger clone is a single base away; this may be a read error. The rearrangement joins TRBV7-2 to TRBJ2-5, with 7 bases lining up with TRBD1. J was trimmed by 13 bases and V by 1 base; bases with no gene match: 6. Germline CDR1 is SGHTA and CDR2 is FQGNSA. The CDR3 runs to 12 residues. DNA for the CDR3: TGTGCCAGCAGCTTAGATCAGGGGGAGCGGTACTTC. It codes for CASSLDQGERYF.

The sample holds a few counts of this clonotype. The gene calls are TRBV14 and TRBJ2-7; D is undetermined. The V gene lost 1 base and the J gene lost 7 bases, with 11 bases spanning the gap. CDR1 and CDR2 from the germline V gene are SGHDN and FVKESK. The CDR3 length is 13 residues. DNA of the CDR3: TGTGCCAGCAGCCAAGGGAAACCGTCGGAGCAGTACTTC. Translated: CASSQGKPSEQYF.

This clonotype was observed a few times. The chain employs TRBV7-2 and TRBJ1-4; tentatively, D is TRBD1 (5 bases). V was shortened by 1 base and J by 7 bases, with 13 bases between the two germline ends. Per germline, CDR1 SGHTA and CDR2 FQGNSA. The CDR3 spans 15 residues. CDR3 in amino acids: CASSLVRAVGEKLFF. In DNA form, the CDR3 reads TGTGCCAGCAGCTTAGTCAGGGCCGTAGGTGAAAAACTGTTTTTT.

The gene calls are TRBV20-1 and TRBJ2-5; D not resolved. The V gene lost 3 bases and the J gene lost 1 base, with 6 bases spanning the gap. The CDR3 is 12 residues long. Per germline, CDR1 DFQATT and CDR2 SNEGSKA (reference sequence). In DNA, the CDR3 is TGCAGTGCTAGGCTTAGCCAAGAGACCCAGTACTTC. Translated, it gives CSARLSQETQYF.

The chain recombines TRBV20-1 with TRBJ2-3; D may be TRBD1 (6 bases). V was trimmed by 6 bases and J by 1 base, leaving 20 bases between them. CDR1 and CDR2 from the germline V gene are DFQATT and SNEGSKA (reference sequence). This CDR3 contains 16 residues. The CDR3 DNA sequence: TGCAGTGCATTGAGCCCACCCCAGGGGCGCACAGATACGCAGTATTTT. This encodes CSALSPPQGRTDTQYF.

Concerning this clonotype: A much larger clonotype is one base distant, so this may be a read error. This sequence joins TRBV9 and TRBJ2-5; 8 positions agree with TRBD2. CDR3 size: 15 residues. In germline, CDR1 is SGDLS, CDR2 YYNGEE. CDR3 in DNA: TGTGCCAACAGCGAGGGGGGACTAGTTTTGGAGACCCAGTACTTC. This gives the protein CANSEGGLVLETQYF.

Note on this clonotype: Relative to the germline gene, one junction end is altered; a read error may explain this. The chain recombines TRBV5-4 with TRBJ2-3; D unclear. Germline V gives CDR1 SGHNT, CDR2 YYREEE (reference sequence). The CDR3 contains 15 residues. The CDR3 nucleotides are TGTGTCAGCAGCTTGCAGGTTTCTTTCACAGATACGCAGTATTTT. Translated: CVSSLQVSFTDTQYF.

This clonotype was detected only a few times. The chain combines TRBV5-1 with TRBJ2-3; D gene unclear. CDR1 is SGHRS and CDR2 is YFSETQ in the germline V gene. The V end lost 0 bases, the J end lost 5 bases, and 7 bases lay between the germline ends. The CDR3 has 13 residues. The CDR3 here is CASSLGWRDTQYF. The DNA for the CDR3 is TGCGCCAGCAGCTTGGGATGGAGAGATACGCAGTATTTT.

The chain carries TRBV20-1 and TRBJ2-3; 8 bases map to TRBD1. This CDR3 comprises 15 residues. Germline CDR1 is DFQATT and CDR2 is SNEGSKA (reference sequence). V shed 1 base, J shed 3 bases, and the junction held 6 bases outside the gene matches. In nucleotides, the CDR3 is TGCAGTGCTAGAGTGGGGACAGGCCGTACAGATACGCAGTATTTT. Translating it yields CSARVGTGRTDTQYF.

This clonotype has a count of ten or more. CDR3 nucleotides: TGTGCCAGCAGCCCTACGGGGGGCGGAGGATACGAGCAGTACTTC. Its protein is CASSPTGGGGYEQYF. The gene calls are TRBV12-3 or TRBV12-4 and TRBJ2-7, with D possibly matching TRBD2 (7 bases). The CDR3 runs 15 residues. V lost 6 bases and J lost 4, with 19 bases in between.

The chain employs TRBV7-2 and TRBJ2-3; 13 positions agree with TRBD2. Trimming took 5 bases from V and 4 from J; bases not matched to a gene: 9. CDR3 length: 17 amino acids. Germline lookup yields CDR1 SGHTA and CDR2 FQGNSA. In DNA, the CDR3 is TGTGCCAGCAGCCCTAGACTAGCGGGGGGTTATCCAGATACGCAGTATTTT. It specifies CASSPRLAGGYPDTQYF.

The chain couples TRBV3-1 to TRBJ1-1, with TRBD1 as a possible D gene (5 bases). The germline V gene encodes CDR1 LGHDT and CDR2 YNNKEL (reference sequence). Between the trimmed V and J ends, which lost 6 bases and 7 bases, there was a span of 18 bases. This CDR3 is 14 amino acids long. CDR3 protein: CASSLSSGGSEAFF. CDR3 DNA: TGTGCCAGCAGTCTTTCTTCGGGGGGGAGTGAAGCTTTCTTT.